This T cell receptor beta chain was sequenced during a study of follicular helper T cells after annual influenza vaccination. Sequenced by immunoSEQ multiplex PCR; TCRdb stores in-frame clones only, minus some. The table records about 10,000 clones, approximately 83% of them present only once. The CDR3 is 14 amino acids. Per the germline V gene, CDR1 is SGHDN and CDR2 is FVKESK. V shed 4 bases and J shed 5 bases, with 14 bases lying between them. Documented time point: 2014-2015 season, 7 days after vaccination. The chain combines TRBV14 with TRBJ2-5; D is perhaps TRBD2 (6 bases). The sequence was collected from an adult who received the influenza vaccine. Sequencing was performed on CXCR5- memory CD4+ T cells sorted from blood, taken 7 days after influenza vaccination. CDR3 amino acids: CASSPRAGRETQYF. The DNA for the CDR3 is TGTGCCAGCAGCCCGAGGGCAGGGAGGGAGACCCAGTACTTC.